This entry lists 9 T cell receptor beta chains sequenced from one sample in a study of cytomegalovirus exposure and HLA in healthy donors. The study ran its PCR with 60 Vbeta and 13 Jbeta primers. Here immunoSEQ multiplex PCR was the method, and the copy in TCRdb shows in-frame clones only, minus some. The sample contains approximately 200,000 clones, roughly 85% of which appear only once. The specimen was PBMCs. All receptors derive from a woman aged 45-65 years in good health and CMV-seronegative.

This clone was detected a few times. The CDR3 reads CASSPGQGNNEQFF. CDR3 nucleotides: TGCGCCAGCAGCCCGGGACAGGGGAACAATGAGCAGTTCTTC. The rearrangement joins TRBV5-1 to TRBJ2-1, with TRBD1 identical over 10 bases. This CDR3 has 14 amino acids. The germline CDR1 and CDR2 sequences are SGHRS and YFSETQ. V was pared by 4 bases and J by 5 bases, with 3 bases of the junction left unmatched.

This clone was observed a single time. The chain combines TRBV9 with TRBJ1-1; 8 bases align to TRBD1. Losses at the gene ends were 4 bases for V and 4 bases for J; bases not matched to a gene: 6. In germline, CDR1 is SGDLS, CDR2 YYNGEE. This CDR3 comprises 14 residues. The CDR3 DNA reads TGTGCCAGCAGCCCAGGGGGCGCGGGCACTGAAGCTTTCTTT. Its translation is CASSPGGAGTEAFF.

This chain links TRBV28 with TRBJ1-4; D not resolved. The CDR3 is 12 amino acids. CDR1 and CDR2 from the germline V gene are MDHEN and SYDVKM. Trimming removed 5 bases at V and 4 bases at J, with 5 bases between. In DNA, the CDR3 is TGTGCCAGCAGTACAAGTAATGAAAAACTGTTTTTT. It encodes CASSTSNEKLFF.

This clone was seen more than once but under ten times. The CDR3 nucleotides read TGTGCCAGCAATGGTTTCCCAGGCGGGACAGATACGCAGTATTTT. This codes for CASNGFPGGTDTQYF. This rearrangement joins TRBV2 to TRBJ2-3, with TRBD2 as a possible D gene (5 bases). The CDR3 has 15 residues. The V gene's germline CDR1 is SNHLY and CDR2 FYNNEI. The V gene lost 7 bases and the J gene lost 3 bases, with 17 bases spanning the gap.

The rearrangement joins TRBV28 to TRBJ2-1, with 13 bases matching TRBD2. V lost 5 bases, J lost 6 bases, and 7 bases stayed unmatched. CDR1 and CDR2 (germline): MDHEN, SYDVKM. CDR3 length: 16 amino acids. CDR3 bases: TGTGCCAGCAGTCTCCGACTAGCGGGAGGTAGCAATGAGCAGTTCTTC. It yields the protein CASSLRLAGGSNEQFF.

This rearrangement joins TRBV4-1 to TRBJ2-3; a possible D gene is TRBD2 (5 bases). CDR3 size: 15 residues. Germline values: CDR1 MGHRA, CDR2 YSYEKL. Trimming removed 2 bases at V and 2 bases at J, with 11 bases between. CDR3 nucleotides: TGCGCCAGCAGCCAATATTTAGCGTACACAGATACGCAGTATTTT. Protein: CASSQYLAYTDTQYF.

This chain links TRBV5-1 with TRBJ2-1, with 8 bases matching TRBD2. From germline, CDR1 is SGHRS and CDR2 YFSETQ. The CDR3 consists of 14 residues. V shed 4 bases and J 6 bases; nucleotides not matched to a gene: 6. The CDR3 here is CASSPPGTSNEQFF. Written as DNA, the CDR3 is TGCGCCAGCAGCCCCCCCGGGACTAGCAATGAGCAGTTCTTC.

The chain couples TRBV27 to TRBJ1-1; 9 bases fit TRBD1. Germline-derived CDR1 and CDR2 are MNHEY and SMNVEV (reference sequence). Trimming cost V 5 bases and J 3 bases; bases outside gene matches: 10. The CDR3 loop spans 16 amino acids. In DNA, the CDR3 is TGTGCCAGCAGTGCACACAGGGGGCGCTTAGACACTGAAGCTTTCTTT. Its protein is CASSAHRGRLDTEAFF.

The rearrangement joins TRBV7-9 to TRBJ2-5; 7 bases align to TRBD1. Germline V gene data show CDR1 as SEHNR and CDR2 as FQNEAQ (reference sequence). This CDR3 is 16 amino acids long. V was clipped by 1 base and J by 4 bases; unmatched bases: 9. The CDR3 region is CASSLERGRSSETQYF. The CDR3 nucleotides read TGTGCCAGCAGCTTAGAGAGGGGGCGATCATCAGAGACCCAGTACTTC.